Shown below are 2 T cell receptor beta chains from a single sample sequenced in a study of siplizumab effects on memory and regulatory T cells. Here immunoSEQ multiplex PCR was the method, and the copy in TCRdb shows in-frame clones only, minus some. This repertoire shows under 140,000 clones, over 85% found once; its top ten account for approximately 1.2%. The sequencing input was CD4+ T cells sorted from blood. Every receptor here comes from a human donor in good health.

This clone was seen a single time. J is TRBJ1-2 and V is TRBV6-6, with 9 bases aligning to TRBD1. The CDR3 covers 13 residues. Germline-derived CDR1 and CDR2 are MNHNY and SVGAGI (reference sequence). With V trimmed by 6 bases and J by 4 bases, 3 bases remained unmatched. In DNA, the CDR3 is TGTGCCAGCAGAGCACAGGGGGCCTATGGCTACACCTTC. Its protein is CASRAQGAYGYTF.

This clone was recorded a few times. The chain joins TRBV19 to TRBJ1-5, with D hard to call. Germline CDR1 is LNHDA and CDR2 is SQIVND (reference sequence). The V gene lost 5 bases and the J gene lost 7 bases, with 12 bases spanning the gap. CDR3 length equals 13 residues. CDR3 in DNA: TGTGCCAGTAGTTCCGTCTTGGGCCAGCCCCAGCATTTT. Its protein product is CASSSVLGQPQHF.